This record concerns one T cell receptor (beta chain) sequence. The antigen is not known. The use of a sample-barcoded 5' primer and a J-beta primer mix characterized a second PCR of about 7 to 12 cycles. TCRdb used MiXCR to reprocess the 5' RACE reads, holding one entry per CDR3 protein. This table holds over 300,000 distinct CDR3 sequences, roughly half found once. These data belong to a study of blood T cells in healthy people across ages. This CDR3 contains 11 residues. Germline assignment: CDR1 SQVTM and CDR2 ANQGSEA. Trimming took 6 bases from V and 6 from J, leaving 12 bases between them. Study-wide results and limits: Changes in expanded clonotypes were possibly confounded, as the CMV status of donors was unknown.

Sequencing was carried out using blood. The chain links TRBV29-1 to TRBJ2-7, with a possible D match to TRBD1 (5 bases). This TCR was sampled from a man aged 55 to 70 in good health. CDR3 sequence: CSVDQGSEQYF. DNA for the CDR3: TGCAGCGTCGACCAGGGAAGCGAGCAGTACTTC.